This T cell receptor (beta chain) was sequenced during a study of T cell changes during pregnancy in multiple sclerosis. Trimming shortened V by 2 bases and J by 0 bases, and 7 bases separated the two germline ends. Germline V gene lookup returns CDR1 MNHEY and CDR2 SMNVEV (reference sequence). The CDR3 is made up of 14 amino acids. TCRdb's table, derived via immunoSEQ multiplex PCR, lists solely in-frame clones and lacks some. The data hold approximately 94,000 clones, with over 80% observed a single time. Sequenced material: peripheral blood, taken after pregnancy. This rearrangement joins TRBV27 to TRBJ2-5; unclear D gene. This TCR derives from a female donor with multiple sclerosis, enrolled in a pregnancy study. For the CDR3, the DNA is TGTGCCAGCAGTTTAACGAGATACCAAGAGACCCAGTACTTC. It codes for CASSLTRYQETQYF.